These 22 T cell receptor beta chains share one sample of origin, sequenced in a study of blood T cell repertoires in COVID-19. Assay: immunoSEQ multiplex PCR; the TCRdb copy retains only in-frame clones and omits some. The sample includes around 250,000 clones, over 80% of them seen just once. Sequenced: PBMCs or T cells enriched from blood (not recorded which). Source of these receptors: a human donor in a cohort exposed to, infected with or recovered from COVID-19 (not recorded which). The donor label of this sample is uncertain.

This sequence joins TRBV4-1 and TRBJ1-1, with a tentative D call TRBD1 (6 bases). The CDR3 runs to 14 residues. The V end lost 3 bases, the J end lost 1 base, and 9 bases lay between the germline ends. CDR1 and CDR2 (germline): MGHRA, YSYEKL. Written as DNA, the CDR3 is TGCGCCAGCAGCCAGATACAGGGGAACACTGAAGCTTTCTTT. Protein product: CASSQIQGNTEAFF.

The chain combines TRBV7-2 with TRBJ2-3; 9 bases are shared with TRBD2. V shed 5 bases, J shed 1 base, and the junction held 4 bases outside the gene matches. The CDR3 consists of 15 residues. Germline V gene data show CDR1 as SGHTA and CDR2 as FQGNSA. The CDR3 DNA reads TGTGCCAGCAGCCCTCGGACTAGCGGCACAGATACGCAGTATTTT. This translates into CASSPRTSGTDTQYF.

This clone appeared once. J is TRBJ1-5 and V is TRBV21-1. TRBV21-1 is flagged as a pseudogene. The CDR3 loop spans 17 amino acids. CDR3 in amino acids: CASSSPRDACSNQPQHF. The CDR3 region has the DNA TGTGCCAGCAGCTCCCCGCGGGACGCCTGTAGCAATCAGCCCCAGCATTTT.

The CDR3 DNA reads TGCGCCAGCAGCTTCAACGCGGGGGAAGGCAATGAGCAGTTCTTC. This gives the protein CASSFNAGEGNEQFF. V gene TRBV4-1 combines with J gene TRBJ2-1; 7 bases are a match to TRBD2. Germline-derived CDR1 and CDR2 are MGHRA and YSYEKL. The J segment lost 6 bases and the V segment lost 5 bases, leaving 10 bases of the junction unmatched. CDR3 length: 15 residues.

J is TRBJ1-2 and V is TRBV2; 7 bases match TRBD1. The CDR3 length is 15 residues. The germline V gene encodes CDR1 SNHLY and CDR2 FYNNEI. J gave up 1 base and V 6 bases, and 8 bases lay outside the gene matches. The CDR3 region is CASRAGTVFNYGYTF. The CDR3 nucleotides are TGTGCCAGCAGGGCCGGGACAGTCTTTAACTATGGCTACACCTTC.

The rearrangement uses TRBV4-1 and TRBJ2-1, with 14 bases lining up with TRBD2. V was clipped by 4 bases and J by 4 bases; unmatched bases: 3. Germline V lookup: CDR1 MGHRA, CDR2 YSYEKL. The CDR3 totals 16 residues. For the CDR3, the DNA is TGCGCCAGCAGCCCAGGACTAGCGGGGGGTTACAATGAGCAGTTCTTC. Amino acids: CASSPGLAGGYNEQFF.

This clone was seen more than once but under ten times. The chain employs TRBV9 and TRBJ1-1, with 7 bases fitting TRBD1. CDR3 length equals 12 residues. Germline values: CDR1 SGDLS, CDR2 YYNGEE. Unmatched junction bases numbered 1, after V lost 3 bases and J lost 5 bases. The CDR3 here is CASSATGTEAFF. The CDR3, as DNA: TGTGCCAGCAGCGCGACAGGGACTGAAGCTTTCTTT.

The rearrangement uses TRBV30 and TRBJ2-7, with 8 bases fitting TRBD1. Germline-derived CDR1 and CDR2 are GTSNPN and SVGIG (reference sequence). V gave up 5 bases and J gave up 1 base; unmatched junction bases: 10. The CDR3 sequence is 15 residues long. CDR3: CAWDLGTGDSYEQYF. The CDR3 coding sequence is TGTGCCTGGGACCTTGGGACAGGAGATTCCTACGAGCAGTACTTC. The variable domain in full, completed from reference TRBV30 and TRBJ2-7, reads SQTIHQWPATLVQPVGSPLSLECTVEGTSNPNLYWYRQAAGRGLQLLFYSVGIGQISSEVPQNLSASRPQDRQFILSSKKLLLSDSGFYLCAWDLGTGDSYEQYFGPGTRLTVT.

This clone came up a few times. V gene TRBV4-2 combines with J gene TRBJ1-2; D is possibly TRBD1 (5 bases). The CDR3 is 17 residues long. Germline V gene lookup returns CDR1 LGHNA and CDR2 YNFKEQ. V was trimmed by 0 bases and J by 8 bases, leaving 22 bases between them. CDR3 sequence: CASSQDKSGSRLLGYTF. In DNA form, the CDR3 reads TGTGCCAGCAGCCAAGATAAATCAGGGTCCCGCTTGTTAGGCTACACCTTC.

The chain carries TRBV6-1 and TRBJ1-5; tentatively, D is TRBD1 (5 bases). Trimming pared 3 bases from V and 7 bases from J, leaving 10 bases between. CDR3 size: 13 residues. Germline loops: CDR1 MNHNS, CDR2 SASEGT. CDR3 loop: CASSDRQGQPQHF. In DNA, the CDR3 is TGTGCCAGCAGTGATAGGCAGGGACAGCCCCAGCATTTT.

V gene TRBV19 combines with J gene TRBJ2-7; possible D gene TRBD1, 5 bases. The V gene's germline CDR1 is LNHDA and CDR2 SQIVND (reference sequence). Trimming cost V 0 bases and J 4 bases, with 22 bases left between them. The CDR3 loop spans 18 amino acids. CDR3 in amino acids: CASSIDLRLQAPPYEQYF. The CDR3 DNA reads TGTGCCAGTAGTATAGATCTCCGCTTACAGGCCCCCCCTTACGAGCAGTACTTC.

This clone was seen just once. In DNA form, the CDR3 reads TGTGCCAGTAGAAGAGGGTATAGCAATCAGCCCCAGCATTTT. Translated: CASRRGYSNQPQHF. The chain uses TRBV19 and TRBJ1-5; D gene ambiguous. The V end lost 6 bases, the J end lost 0 bases, and 9 bases lay between the germline ends. Germline loops: CDR1 LNHDA, CDR2 SQIVND (reference sequence). This CDR3 comprises 14 residues.

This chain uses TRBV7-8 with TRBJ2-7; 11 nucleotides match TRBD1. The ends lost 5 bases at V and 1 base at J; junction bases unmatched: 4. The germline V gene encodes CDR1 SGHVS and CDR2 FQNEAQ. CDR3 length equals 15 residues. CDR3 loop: CASSTGTGGSYEQYF. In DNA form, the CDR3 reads TGTGCCAGCAGCACCGGGACAGGGGGTTCCTACGAGCAGTACTTC. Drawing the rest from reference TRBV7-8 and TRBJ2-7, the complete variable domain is GAGVSQSPRYKVAKRGQDVALRCDPISGHVSLFWYQQALGQGPEFLTYFQNEAQLDKSGLPSDRFFAERPEGSVSTLKIQRTQQEDSAVYLCASSTGTGGSYEQYFGPGTRLTVT.

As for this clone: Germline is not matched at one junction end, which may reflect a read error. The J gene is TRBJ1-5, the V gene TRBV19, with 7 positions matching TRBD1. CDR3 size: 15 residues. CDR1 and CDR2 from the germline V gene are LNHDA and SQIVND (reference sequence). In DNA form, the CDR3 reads TGTGCCAGTAGGATAGACAGGGAAGGCAATCAGCCCCAGCATTTT. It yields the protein CASRIDREGNQPQHF.

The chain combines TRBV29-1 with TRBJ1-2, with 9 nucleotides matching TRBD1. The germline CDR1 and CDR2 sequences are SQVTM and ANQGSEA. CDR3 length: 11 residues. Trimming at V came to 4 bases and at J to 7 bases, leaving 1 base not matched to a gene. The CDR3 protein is CSVVDRGGYTF. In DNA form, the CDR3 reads TGCAGCGTTGTGGACAGGGGTGGCTACACCTTC. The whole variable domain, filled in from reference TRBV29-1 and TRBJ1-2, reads SAVISQKPSRDICQRGTSLTIQCQVDSQVTMMFWYRQQPGQSLTLIATANQGSEATYESGFVIDKFPISRPNLTFSTLTVSNMSPEDSSIYLCSVVDRGGYTFGSGTRLTVV.

The DNA for the CDR3 is TGTGCCAGCAGCTTACCAGATGGGGAGCTGTTTTTT. As protein: CASSLPDGELFF. The rearrangement uses TRBV11-3 and TRBJ2-2, with D uncertain. This CDR3 is 12 amino acids long. Trimming stripped 2 bases from V and 8 bases from J, with 6 bases between. Germline values: CDR1 SGHNT, CDR2 YENEEA.

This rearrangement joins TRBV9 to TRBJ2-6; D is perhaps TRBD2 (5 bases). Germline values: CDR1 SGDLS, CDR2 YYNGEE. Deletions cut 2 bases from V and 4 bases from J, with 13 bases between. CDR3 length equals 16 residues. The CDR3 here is CASSVGPTGGANVLTF. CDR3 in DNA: TGTGCCAGCAGCGTCGGGCCTACGGGAGGGGCCAACGTCCTGACTTTC.

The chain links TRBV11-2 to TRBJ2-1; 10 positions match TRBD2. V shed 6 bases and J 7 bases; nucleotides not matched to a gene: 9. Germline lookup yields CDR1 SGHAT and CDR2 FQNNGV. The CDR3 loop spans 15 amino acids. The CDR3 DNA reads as TGTGCCAGCAGTTACGGACTAGCGGTCGGGAATGAGCAGTTCTTC. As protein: CASSYGLAVGNEQFF.

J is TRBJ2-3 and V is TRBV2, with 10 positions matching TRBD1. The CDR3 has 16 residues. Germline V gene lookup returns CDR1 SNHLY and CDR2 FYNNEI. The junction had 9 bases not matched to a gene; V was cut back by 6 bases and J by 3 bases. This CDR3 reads CASRADRGQGTDTQYF. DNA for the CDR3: TGTGCCAGCAGGGCAGACAGGGGGCAGGGTACAGATACGCAGTATTTT.

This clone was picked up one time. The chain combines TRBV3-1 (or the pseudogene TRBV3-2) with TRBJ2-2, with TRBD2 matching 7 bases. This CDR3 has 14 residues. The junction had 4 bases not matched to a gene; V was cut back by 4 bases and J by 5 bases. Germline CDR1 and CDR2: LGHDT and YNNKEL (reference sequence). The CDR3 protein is CASSPRGGTGELFF. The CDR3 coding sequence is TGTGCCAGCAGCCCGCGGGGAGGGACCGGGGAGCTGTTTTTT.

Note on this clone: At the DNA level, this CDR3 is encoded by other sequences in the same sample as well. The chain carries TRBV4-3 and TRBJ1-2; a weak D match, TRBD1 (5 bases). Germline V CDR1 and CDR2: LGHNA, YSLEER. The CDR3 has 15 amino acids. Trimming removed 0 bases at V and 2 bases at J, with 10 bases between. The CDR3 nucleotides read TGCGCCAGCAGCCAAGATAGGGGCCCCAACTATGGCTACACCTTC. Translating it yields CASSQDRGPNYGYTF.

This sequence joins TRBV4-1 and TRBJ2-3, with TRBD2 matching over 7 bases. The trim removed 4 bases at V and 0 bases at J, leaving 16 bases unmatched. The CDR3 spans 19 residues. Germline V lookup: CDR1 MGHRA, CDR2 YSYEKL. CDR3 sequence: CASSPTSSGQGGSTDTQYF. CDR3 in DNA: TGCGCCAGCAGCCCAACCTCTAGCGGCCAGGGCGGTAGCACAGATACGCAGTATTTT.